The 11 T cell receptor beta chains below all came from one sample that was sequenced in a study of shared clonotypes between healthy human individuals. Assay: immunoSEQ multiplex PCR; the TCRdb copy retains only in-frame clones and omits some. The data contain 550,000 to 800,000 clones, around two thirds of them singletons. Sequenced: memory CD4+ T cells sorted from blood. The subset: CD45RA-negative fraction. These receptors were taken from a woman in her 30s in good health.

The V call is TRBV20-1, the J call TRBJ2-3; D gene uncertain. Deletions cut 6 bases from V and 8 bases from J, with 12 bases between. The germline V gene has CDR1 DFQATT and CDR2 SNEGSKA (reference sequence). This CDR3 comprises 11 residues. CDR3 in amino acids: CSALYGITQYF. DNA of the CDR3: TGCAGTGCGCTATACGGCATTACGCAGTATTTT.

V usage is TRBV6-6 and J usage is TRBJ2-7; 8 nucleotides align to TRBD1. This CDR3 is 15 amino acids long. V gave up 5 bases and J gave up 7 bases; unmatched junction bases: 13. CDR1 MNHNY and CDR2 SVGAGI come from the germline V gene (reference sequence). The CDR3 region is CASSPWGQALGEQYF. The CDR3 bases are TGTGCCAGCAGTCCATGGGGACAGGCCCTCGGAGAGCAGTACTTC.

The chain couples TRBV14 to TRBJ2-7, with D possibly being TRBD1 (8 bases). The V gene lost 4 bases and the J gene lost 2 bases, with 18 bases spanning the gap. Germline V CDR1 and CDR2: SGHDN, FVKESK. The CDR3 length is 16 residues. As DNA, the CDR3 is TGTGCCAGCAGCCCATGGAGACAGGGGACTACCTACGAGCAGTACTTC. Translation: CASSPWRQGTTYEQYF.

This chain uses TRBV7-2 with TRBJ2-1; a weak D match, TRBD2 (6 bases). The V end lost 5 bases, the J end lost 5 bases, and 16 bases lay between the germline ends. This CDR3 is built from 15 residues. The germline gives CDR1 SGHTA, CDR2 FQGNSA. CDR3 residues: CASSPNGGPNNEQFF. CDR3 DNA sequence: TGTGCCAGCAGCCCAAACGGAGGGCCTAACAATGAGCAGTTCTTC.

This clone has only a few counts. The V gene is TRBV4-1, the J gene TRBJ2-1; tentatively, D is TRBD2 (6 bases). The V end was cut by 3 bases, the J end by 8 bases, with 17 bases between. Germline V gene sequence: CDR1 MGHRA, CDR2 YSYEKL. The CDR3 covers 15 residues. CDR3 in amino acids: CASSHRRAGIDEQFF. CDR3 coding DNA: TGCGCCAGCAGCCATCGGAGGGCTGGTATCGATGAGCAGTTCTTC.

The V call is TRBV11-2, the J call TRBJ1-1; possible D gene TRBD1, 6 bases. The germline V gene has CDR1 SGHAT and CDR2 FQNNGV. There are 12 residues in the CDR3. Trimming removed 5 bases from V and 11 bases from J, with 15 bases in between. The CDR3 bases are TGTGCCAGCAGCGGCTCAGGGGTGAGGGCTTTCTTT. This encodes CASSGSGVRAFF.

The chain joins TRBV9 to TRBJ1-2, with 12 bases lining up with TRBD1. V shed 2 bases and J 4 bases; nucleotides not matched to a gene: 6. CDR1 and CDR2 from the germline V gene are SGDLS and YYNGEE. The CDR3 has 16 amino acids. The chain's CDR3 is CASSVTGQGAVYGYTF. In DNA, the CDR3 is TGTGCCAGCAGCGTTACGGGACAGGGGGCCGTCTATGGCTACACCTTC.

This clone came up a few times. The rearrangement joins TRBV11-2 to TRBJ2-6; D gene ambiguous. CDR1 is SGHAT and CDR2 is FQNNGV in the germline V gene. The V end lost 4 bases, the J end lost 0 bases, and 7 bases lay between the germline ends. The CDR3 has 15 residues. The CDR3 DNA is TGTGCCAGCAGCTCGACCCGCTCTGGGGCCAACGTCCTGACTTTC. Amino acids: CASSSTRSGANVLTF.

This clone was found once. The chain couples TRBV6-5 to TRBJ1-2, with 9 positions matching TRBD1. V dropped 7 bases and J dropped 7; count of bases not matched to a gene: 7. Germline V gene sequence: CDR1 MNHEY, CDR2 SVGAGI. The CDR3 loop spans 13 amino acids. DNA for the CDR3: TGTGCCAGCATTACTACAGGGGGCCGTGGCTACACCTTC. Its translation is CASITTGGRGYTF.

The chain uses TRBV19 and TRBJ1-5; 7 bases fit TRBD1. The CDR3 loop spans 15 amino acids. The germline CDR1 and CDR2 sequences are LNHDA and SQIVND (reference sequence). With V trimmed by 6 bases and J by 0 bases, 5 bases remained unmatched. The CDR3 region is CASSLGTASNQPQHF. The CDR3 DNA follows: TGTGCCAGTAGCTTAGGGACAGCTAGCAATCAGCCCCAGCATTTT.

This clone was seen only a few times. The chain employs TRBV11-2 and TRBJ2-3, with D hard to call. There are 12 residues in the CDR3. The V and J ends lost 3 bases and 4 bases respectively, with 5 bases between them. Germline V CDR1 and CDR2: SGHAT, FQNNGV. CDR3 nucleotide sequence: TGTGCCAGCAGCTTCCAAGCAGATACGCAGTATTTT. It encodes CASSFQADTQYF.